This is a list of T cell receptor beta chains from one sample in a study of blood T cell repertoires in COVID-19. Only in-frame clones appear in the TCRdb table, and some are missing; sequencing was by immunoSEQ multiplex PCR. The data hold around 210,000 clones, with 70% to 90% observed a single time. What was sequenced was peripheral blood. Receptor source: a man aged 50-60 years with COVID-19, enrolled during active disease. CDR3s include the opening cysteine and the closing phenylalanine or tryptophan. Fields, in order: J gene, V gene, D gene, clone size, CDR3 DNA, CDR3 protein. A D gene is named only where the DNA matches it firmly. Expanded clones are given a class, and other clones once, few, many or no size at all.

J gene: TRBJ2-3
V gene: TRBV19
D gene: TRBD2
clone size: once
CDR3 DNA: TGTGCCAGTAGTATAGGCGGCGGGAGAATAGATACGCAGTATTTT
CDR3 protein: CASSIGGGRIDTQYF

J gene: TRBJ1-5
V gene: TRBV28
D gene: .
clone size: .
CDR3 DNA: TGTGCCAGCAGTGGAGCGAAAGTGCAGCCCCAGCATTTT
CDR3 protein: CASSGAKVQPQHF

J gene: TRBJ2-4
V gene: TRBV13
D gene: TRBD1
clone size: .
CDR3 DNA: TGTGCCAGCAGCGCCTACAGGGGGCAGGCCAAAAACATTCAGTACTTC
CDR3 protein: CASSAYRGQAKNIQYF

J gene: TRBJ1-5
V gene: TRBV9
D gene: .
clone size: .
CDR3 DNA: TGTGCCAGCAGCTCCCGGGGGAGTAGCAATCAGCCCCAGCATTTT
CDR3 protein: CASSSRGSSNQPQHF

J gene: TRBJ1-5
V gene: TRBV30
D gene: .
clone size: once
CDR3 DNA: TGTGCCTGGAGCGCCAGAAGCAATCAGCCCCAGCATTTT
CDR3 protein: CAWSARSNQPQHF

J gene: TRBJ1-2
V gene: TRBV30
D gene: TRBD1
clone size: .
CDR3 DNA: TGTGCCGGAGGACAGGGGATAGGCTATGGCTACACCTTC
CDR3 protein: CAGGQGIGYGYTF

J gene: TRBJ1-3
V gene: TRBV11-2
D gene: .
clone size: .
CDR3 DNA: TGTGCCAGCAGCAAGGACAGTTACTCTGGAAACACCATATATTTT
CDR3 protein: CASSKDSYSGNTIYF

J gene: TRBJ1-3
V gene: TRBV3-1/TRBV3-2
D gene: .
clone size: .
CDR3 DNA: TGTGCCAGCAGCCCGTACACCTCTGGAAACACCATATATTTT
CDR3 protein: CASSPYTSGNTIYF

J gene: TRBJ2-1
V gene: TRBV18
D gene: .
clone size: .
CDR3 DNA: TGTGCCAGCTCACCCCCTGGGGGAGGTGAGCAGTTCTTC
CDR3 protein: CASSPPGGGEQFF

J gene: TRBJ1-2
V gene: TRBV12-2
D gene: .
clone size: .
CDR3 DNA: TGTGCAAGTCGCTTAGAATTCTCGGTCTATGGCTACACCTTC
CDR3 protein: CASRLEFSVYGYTF

J gene: TRBJ2-5
V gene: TRBV4-1
D gene: .
clone size: .
CDR3 DNA: TGCGCCAGCAGCCAAGGGGTTGGCGGCCAAGAGACCCAGTACTTC
CDR3 protein: CASSQGVGGQETQYF

J gene: TRBJ2-1
V gene: TRBV4-1
D gene: TRBD1
clone size: .
CDR3 DNA: TGCGCCAGCAGCCAAGAGAGAGGGACAGGGGGCGGCTCCTACAATGAGCAGTTCTTC
CDR3 protein: CASSQERGTGGGSYNEQFF

J gene: TRBJ1-2
V gene: TRBV4-1
D gene: .
clone size: .
CDR3 DNA: TGCGCCAGCAGCCAAATCTCACAGGGTAGCTATGGCTACACCTTC
CDR3 protein: CASSQISQGSYGYTF

J gene: TRBJ2-2
V gene: TRBV5-4
D gene: TRBD2
clone size: .
CDR3 DNA: TGTGCCAGCAGCCGGATAGCGGGGGGGCCGTCCGGGGAGCTGTTTTTT
CDR3 protein: CASSRIAGGPSGELFF

J gene: TRBJ2-6
V gene: TRBV7-2
D gene: TRBD1
clone size: .
CDR3 DNA: TGTGCCAGCAGCGCACAGGGGGCCCTCTCTCTGGGGGCCAACGTCCTGACTTTC
CDR3 protein: CASSAQGALSLGANVLTF

J gene: TRBJ1-2
V gene: TRBV3-1/TRBV3-2
D gene: .
clone size: .
CDR3 DNA: TGTGCCAGCAGCCAAGCCAGGAACAGGCTCAACTATGGCTACACCTTC
CDR3 protein: CASSQARNRLNYGYTF

J gene: TRBJ2-3
V gene: TRBV4-2
D gene: TRBD1
clone size: few
CDR3 DNA: TGTGCCAGCAGCCAAGGGGGACAGGGCTGGGAGGGCACAGATACGCAGTATTTT
CDR3 protein: CASSQGGQGWEGTDTQYF

J gene: TRBJ1-1
V gene: TRBV18
D gene: .
clone size: .
CDR3 DNA: TGTGCCAGCTCACCAAGCAACAGGGTTGCTGAAGCTTTCTTT
CDR3 protein: CASSPSNRVAEAFF

J gene: TRBJ2-5
V gene: TRBV3-1/TRBV3-2
D gene: TRBD2
clone size: .
CDR3 DNA: TGTGCCAGCAGCCTACAGACTAGCGGGCAGGAGACCCAGTACTTC
CDR3 protein: CASSLQTSGQETQYF

J gene: TRBJ2-1
V gene: TRBV7-2
D gene: TRBD2
clone size: .
CDR3 DNA: TGTGCCAGCACTCGGACTAGTGTCAATGAGCAGTTCTTC
CDR3 protein: CASTRTSVNEQFF

J gene: TRBJ2-1
V gene: TRBV10-3
D gene: TRBD1
clone size: .
CDR3 DNA: TGTGCCATCAGTGAGCCCAGGACAGGGAGGAATGAGCAGTTCTTC
CDR3 protein: CAISEPRTGRNEQFF

J gene: TRBJ2-1
V gene: TRBV9
D gene: TRBD2
clone size: .
CDR3 DNA: TGTGCCAGCAGGAAGGGACTAGCCGATGAGCAGTTCTTC
CDR3 protein: CASRKGLADEQFF